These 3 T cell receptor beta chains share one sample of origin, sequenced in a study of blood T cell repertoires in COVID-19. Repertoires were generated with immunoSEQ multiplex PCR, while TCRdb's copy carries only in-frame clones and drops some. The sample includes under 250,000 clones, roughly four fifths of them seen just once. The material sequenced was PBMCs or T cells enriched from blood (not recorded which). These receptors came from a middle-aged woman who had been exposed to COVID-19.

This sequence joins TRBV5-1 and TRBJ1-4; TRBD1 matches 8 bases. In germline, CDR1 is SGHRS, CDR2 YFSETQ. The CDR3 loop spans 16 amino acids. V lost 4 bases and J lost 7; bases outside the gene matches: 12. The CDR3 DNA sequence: TGCGCCAGCAGCCCGGAATTGACAGGGGCCGGTGAAAAACTGTTTTTT. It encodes CASSPELTGAGEKLFF.

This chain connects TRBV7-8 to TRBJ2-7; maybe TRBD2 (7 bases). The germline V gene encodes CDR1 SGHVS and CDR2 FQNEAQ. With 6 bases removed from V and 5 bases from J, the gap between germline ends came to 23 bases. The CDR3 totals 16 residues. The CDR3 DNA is TGTGCCAGCAGTTTAAGTCAAGAGGCGGGGGCGCACGAGCAGTACTTC. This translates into CASSLSQEAGAHEQYF.

CDR3 loop: CASSATGRIYQPQHF. The CDR3 nucleotides are TGTGCCAGTAGTGCAACAGGACGGATTTATCAGCCCCAGCATTTT. V gene TRBV19 combines with J gene TRBJ1-5, with D maybe TRBD1 (5 bases). CDR1 is LNHDA, CDR2 SQIVND, per germline (reference sequence). The CDR3 runs 15 residues. With 5 bases removed from V and 5 bases from J, the gap between germline ends came to 16 bases.